The 18 T cell receptor beta chains in this list originate from one sample, sequenced in a study of blood T cell repertoires in COVID-19. TCRdb's copy holds only in-frame clones and misses some; the assay was immunoSEQ multiplex PCR. Here the sample spans 250,000 to 350,000 clones, around 90% being singletons. Material: peripheral blood. Source of these receptors: a woman aged 45-59 years with COVID-19, enrolled during active disease.

The rearrangement uses TRBV2 and TRBJ2-5, with 7 bases identical to TRBD1. Germline values: CDR1 SNHLY, CDR2 FYNNEI. The ends lost 8 bases at V and 2 bases at J; junction bases unmatched: 11. The CDR3 loop spans 15 amino acids. CDR3 sequence (DNA): TGTGCCAGCGGGGAGACAGGGCTGATACAAGAGACCCAGTACTTC. Translating it yields CASGETGLIQETQYF. Full variable domain (rest looked up from reference TRBV2 and TRBJ2-5): EPEVTQTPSHQVTQMGQEVILRCVPISNHLYFYWYRQILGQKVEFLVSFYNNEISEKSEIFDDQFSVERPDGSNFTLKIRSTKLEDSAMYFCASGETGLIQETQYFGPGTRLLVL.

V is TRBV27 and J is TRBJ2-3; 12 bases align to TRBD2. The V and J ends lost 5 bases and 2 bases, in that order; junction bases with no gene match: 5. Germline V gives CDR1 MNHEY, CDR2 SMNVEV (reference sequence). This CDR3 is built from 16 residues. The CDR3 sequence is CASSILAGGNTDTQYF. CDR3 nucleotides: TGTGCCAGCAGTATTCTAGCGGGAGGGAACACAGATACGCAGTATTTT.

The gene calls are TRBV5-8 and TRBJ2-1; 7 bases line up with TRBD2. The CDR3 is made up of 15 amino acids. Germline assignment: CDR1 SGHTS and CDR2 YDEGEE. V was clipped by 1 base and J by 4 bases; unmatched bases: 5. The CDR3 protein is CASSLLGSGYNEQFF. CDR3 DNA: TGTGCCAGCAGCTTGCTCGGTAGCGGGTACAATGAGCAGTTCTTC.

In nucleotides, the CDR3 is TGTGCCTGGAAGGCTCGGGGGTATGATGAGCAGTTCTTC. Translating gives CAWKARGYDEQFF. The J gene is TRBJ2-1, the V gene TRBV30; a possible D gene is TRBD2 (6 bases). The CDR3 loop spans 13 amino acids. Germline CDR1 and CDR2: GTSNPN and SVGIG (reference sequence). Trimming took off 4 bases at V and 8 bases at J, with 15 bases between the two ends.

The gene calls are TRBV19 and TRBJ2-5, with 9 bases identical to TRBD1. The CDR3 is 16 residues long. Germline CDR1 and CDR2: LNHDA and SQIVND (reference sequence). J was trimmed by 2 bases and V by 3 bases; bases with no gene match: 7. DNA for the CDR3: TGTGCCAGTAGTATTGACAGGGGGACCACACAAGAGACCCAGTACTTC. Residues: CASSIDRGTTQETQYF.

The CDR3 region is CASSMNARGTQYF. The DNA for the CDR3 is TGTGCCAGCAGTATGAATGCTAGGGGGACCCAGTACTTC. The chain joins TRBV12-3 or TRBV12-4 to TRBJ2-5; TRBD1 might be the D (5 bases). V gave up 5 bases and J gave up 7 bases, with 14 bases separating them. CDR3 size: 13 residues.

V usage is TRBV3-1 (or the pseudogene TRBV3-2) and J usage is TRBJ1-1; D is undetermined. Germline CDR1 and CDR2: LGHDT and YNNKEL (reference sequence). Trimming left V 1 base short and J 11 bases short, with 8 bases between. The CDR3 consists of 11 residues. Here the CDR3 reads CASSQAGIAFF. The CDR3 nucleotides are TGTGCCAGCAGCCAAGCAGGAATCGCTTTCTTT.

This rearrangement joins TRBV24-1 to TRBJ1-1; D is perhaps TRBD1 (5 bases). This CDR3 spans 14 amino acids. In germline, CDR1 is KGHDR, CDR2 SFDVKD. Trimming pared 1 base from V and 4 bases from J, leaving 9 bases between. CDR3 sequence reads: CATSDFQGGTEAFF. In DNA form, the CDR3 reads TGTGCCACCAGTGATTTTCAGGGTGGCACTGAAGCTTTCTTT.

The genes are TRBV7-2 and TRBJ2-3, with 8 bases aligning to TRBD2. V gave up 2 bases and J gave up 6 bases; unmatched junction bases: 10. CDR3 size: 16 residues. Germline loops: CDR1 SGHTA, CDR2 FQGNSA. As DNA, the CDR3 is TGTGCCAGCAGCTTACGAGCGGGTTCGGGAGGGGATACGCAGTATTTT. Amino acids: CASSLRAGSGGDTQYF.

CDR3 DNA sequence: TGTGCCTGGAACCCCCGGACAGGGGGCAGGAACTATGGCTACACCTTC. It encodes CAWNPRTGGRNYGYTF. The chain carries TRBV30 and TRBJ1-2; TRBD1 agrees at 11 bases. Trimming removed 4 bases from V and 2 bases from J; junction bases left unmatched: 9. CDR3 length: 16 residues. Germline V gene lookup returns CDR1 GTSNPN and CDR2 SVGIG (reference sequence).

The chain links TRBV6-6 to TRBJ1-1; D gene ambiguous. The ends were cut back, 4 bases at V and 8 bases at J, with 11 bases in the middle. The V gene's germline CDR1 is MNHNY and CDR2 SVGAGI (reference sequence). The CDR3 has 12 residues. CDR3 DNA: TGTGCCAGCAGTTCCAACTACTTCGAAGCTTTCTTT. Its translation: CASSSNYFEAFF.

This clone was observed a few times. The gene calls are TRBV7-8 and TRBJ2-7; a weak D match, TRBD1 (5 bases). The V gene lost 8 bases and the J gene lost 2 bases, with 13 bases spanning the gap. The CDR3 is 13 residues long. From germline, CDR1 is SGHVS and CDR2 FQNEAQ. In DNA, the CDR3 is TGTGCCAGCGACAGTACTACCACCTACGAGCAGTACTTC. Its translation: CASDSTTTYEQYF.

The rearrangement links TRBV10-2 to TRBJ2-7; 16 bases are shared with TRBD2. Germline loops: CDR1 WSHSY, CDR2 SAAADI. CDR3 size: 18 residues. The V segment lost 0 bases and the J segment 7 bases; nucleotides outside the gene matches: 9. This CDR3 is CASSESTLGLAGGEEQYF. CDR3 nucleotides: TGCGCCAGCAGTGAGTCGACTCTGGGACTAGCGGGAGGGGAGGAGCAGTACTTC.

The CDR3: CATSDPTSGEQYF. The DNA of the CDR3 is TGTGCCACCAGTGATCCGACTAGCGGCGAGCAGTACTTC. V gene TRBV24-1 combines with J gene TRBJ2-7; 9 bases fit TRBD2. Looked up from germline, CDR1 is KGHDR and CDR2 is SFDVKD. There are 13 residues in the CDR3. V lost 3 bases, J lost 6 bases, and 2 bases stayed unmatched.

The chain is built from TRBV11-3 and TRBJ1-1; TRBD1 matches at 8 bases. Germline lookup yields CDR1 SGHNT and CDR2 YENEEA. The junction had 10 bases not matched to a gene; V was cut back by 1 base and J by 12 bases. This CDR3 has 14 residues. CDR3 region: CASSLGRQGAYSFF. CDR3 nucleotides: TGTGCCAGCAGCTTAGGGCGGCAGGGGGCCTACTCTTTCTTT.

DNA for the CDR3: TGCGCCAGCAGCCAAGGTCGGCGGGTTAGCTCCTACGAGCAGTACTTC. Translation: CASSQGRRVSSYEQYF. This sequence joins TRBV4-1 and TRBJ2-7; possible D gene TRBD2, 5 bases. In germline, CDR1 is MGHRA, CDR2 YSYEKL. V shed 1 base and J shed 0 bases, with 13 bases lying between them. The CDR3 has 16 residues.

The chain recombines TRBV7-2 with TRBJ2-4; 12 bases align to TRBD2. This CDR3 is built from 16 residues. Trimming cost V 4 bases and J 7 bases; bases outside gene matches: 8. Germline assignment: CDR1 SGHTA and CDR2 FQGNSA. CDR3 coding DNA: TGTGCCAGCAGCTCCGAACTAGCGGGAGGTGGGAACATTCAGTACTTC. Residues: CASSSELAGGGNIQYF. Filled out from reference TRBV7-2 and TRBJ2-4, the complete variable domain reads GAGVSQSPSNKVTEKGKDVELRCDPISGHTALYWYRQSLGQGLEFLIYFQGNSAPDKSGLPSDRFSAERTGGSVSTLTIQRTQQEDSAVYLCASSSELAGGGNIQYFGAGTRLSVL.

The V call is TRBV11-2, the J call TRBJ1-4, with a tentative D call TRBD1 (6 bases). There are 16 residues in the CDR3. Germline V gene sequence: CDR1 SGHAT, CDR2 FQNNGV. The V gene lost 4 bases and the J gene lost 0 bases, with 12 bases spanning the gap. CDR3 in DNA: TGTGCCAGCAGCTATCCGGACAGACCAACTAATGAAAAACTGTTTTTT. Translating it yields CASSYPDRPTNEKLFF.